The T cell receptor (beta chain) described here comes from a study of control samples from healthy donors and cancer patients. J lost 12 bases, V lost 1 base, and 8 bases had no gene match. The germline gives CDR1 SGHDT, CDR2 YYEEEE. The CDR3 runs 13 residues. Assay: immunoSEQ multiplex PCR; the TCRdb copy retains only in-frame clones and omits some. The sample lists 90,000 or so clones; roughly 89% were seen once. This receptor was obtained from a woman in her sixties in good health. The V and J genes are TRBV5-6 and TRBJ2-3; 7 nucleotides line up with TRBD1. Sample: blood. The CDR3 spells CASSLNRGPSQYF. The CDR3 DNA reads TGTGCCAGCAGCTTGAACAGGGGCCCCTCACAGTATTTT. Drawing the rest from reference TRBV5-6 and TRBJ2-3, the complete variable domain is DAGVTQSPTHLIKTRGQQVTLRCSPKSGHDTVSWYQQALGQGPQFIFQYYEEEERQRGNFPDRFSGHQFPNYSSELNVNALLLGDSALYLCASSLNRGPSQYFGPGTRLTVL.